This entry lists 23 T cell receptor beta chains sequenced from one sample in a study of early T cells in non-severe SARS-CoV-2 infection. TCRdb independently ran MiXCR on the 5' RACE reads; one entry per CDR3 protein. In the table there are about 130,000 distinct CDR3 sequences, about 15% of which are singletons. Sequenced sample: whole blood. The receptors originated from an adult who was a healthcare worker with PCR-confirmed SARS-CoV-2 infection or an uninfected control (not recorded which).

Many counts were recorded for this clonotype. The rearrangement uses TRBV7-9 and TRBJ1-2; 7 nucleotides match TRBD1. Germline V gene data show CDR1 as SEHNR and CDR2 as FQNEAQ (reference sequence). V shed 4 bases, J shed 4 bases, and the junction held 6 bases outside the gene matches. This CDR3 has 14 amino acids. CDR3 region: CASSSDRDSYGYTF. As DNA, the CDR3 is TGTGCCAGCAGCTCGGACCGGGACAGCTATGGCTACACCTTC.

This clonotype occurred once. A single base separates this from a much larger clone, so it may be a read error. CDR3 region: CVSRAAAGVFTDTQYF. The CDR3 nucleotides are TGTGTCAGCAGGGCCGCAGCGGGGGTCTTCACAGATACGCAGTATTTT. This rearrangement joins TRBV5-4 to TRBJ2-3, with 8 bases fitting TRBD2. The CDR3 runs to 16 residues. Germline assignment: CDR1 SGHNT and CDR2 YYREEE (reference sequence). Variable domain in full (rest from reference TRBV5-4 and TRBJ2-3): ETGVTQSPTHLIKTRGQQVTLRCSSQSGHNTVSWYQQALGQGPQFIFQYYREEENGRGNFPPRFSGLQFPNYSSELNVNALELDDSALYLCVSRAAAGVFTDTQYFGPGTRLTVL.

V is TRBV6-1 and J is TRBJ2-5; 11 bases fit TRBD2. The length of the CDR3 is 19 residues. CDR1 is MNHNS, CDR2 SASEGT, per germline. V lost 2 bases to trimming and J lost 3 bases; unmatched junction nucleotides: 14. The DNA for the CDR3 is TGTGCCAGCAGTGAATATGTTAGCGGGGGGGCCGGAGCGAAAGAGACCCAGTACTTC. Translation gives CASSEYVSGGAGAKETQYF.

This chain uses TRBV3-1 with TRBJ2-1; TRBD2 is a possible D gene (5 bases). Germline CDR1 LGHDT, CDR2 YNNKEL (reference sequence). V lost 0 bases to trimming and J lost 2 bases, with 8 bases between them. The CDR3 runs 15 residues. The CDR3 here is CASSQEGGPYNEQFF. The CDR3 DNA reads TGTGCCAGCAGCCAAGAGGGCGGGCCCTACAATGAGCAGTTCTTC.

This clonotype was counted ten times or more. CDR3 DNA sequence: TGTGCCACCAGCAGTCCCCCAGTTGATGAGCAGTTCTTC. The encoded protein is CATSSPPVDEQFF. This rearrangement joins TRBV15 to TRBJ2-1, with D unclear. The V gene lost 3 bases and the J gene lost 8 bases, with 11 bases spanning the gap. Germline-derived CDR1 and CDR2 are LNHNV and YYDKDF (reference sequence). This CDR3 is built from 13 residues.

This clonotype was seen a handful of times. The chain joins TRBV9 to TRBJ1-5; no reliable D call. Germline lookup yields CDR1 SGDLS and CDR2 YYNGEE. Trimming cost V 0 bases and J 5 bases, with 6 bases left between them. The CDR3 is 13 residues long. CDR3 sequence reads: CASSVGNDQPQHF. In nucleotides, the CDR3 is TGTGCCAGCAGCGTAGGGAACGATCAGCCCCAGCATTTT.

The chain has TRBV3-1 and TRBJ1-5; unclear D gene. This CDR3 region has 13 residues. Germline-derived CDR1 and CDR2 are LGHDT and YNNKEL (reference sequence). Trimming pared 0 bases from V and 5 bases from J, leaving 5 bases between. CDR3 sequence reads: CASSQDSYQPQHF. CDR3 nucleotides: TGTGCCAGCAGCCAAGACAGCTATCAGCCCCAGCATTTT.

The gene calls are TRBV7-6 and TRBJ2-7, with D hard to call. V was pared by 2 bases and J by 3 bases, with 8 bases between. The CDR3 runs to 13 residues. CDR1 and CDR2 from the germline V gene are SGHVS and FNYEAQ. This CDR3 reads CASSLQSNYEQYF. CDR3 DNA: TGTGCCAGCAGCTTACAGTCCAACTACGAGCAGTACTTC.

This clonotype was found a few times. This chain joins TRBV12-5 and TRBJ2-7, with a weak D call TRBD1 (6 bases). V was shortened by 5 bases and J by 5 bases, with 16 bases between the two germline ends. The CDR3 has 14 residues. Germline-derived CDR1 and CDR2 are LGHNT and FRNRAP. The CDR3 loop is CASGEQGPADEQYF. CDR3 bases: TGTGCTAGTGGTGAACAGGGCCCCGCGGACGAGCAGTACTTC.

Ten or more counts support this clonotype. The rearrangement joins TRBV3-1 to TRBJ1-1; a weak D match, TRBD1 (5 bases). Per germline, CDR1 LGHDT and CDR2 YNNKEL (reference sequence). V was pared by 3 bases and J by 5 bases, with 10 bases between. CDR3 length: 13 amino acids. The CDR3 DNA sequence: TGTGCCAGCAGCCACCAAGCAGGGACTGAAGCTTTCTTT. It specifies CASSHQAGTEAFF.

The CDR3, as DNA: TGCAGTGCCATCAACCGCCTAGCGGATACTAGCACAGATACGCAGTATTTT. Its translation: CSAINRLADTSTDTQYF. The rearrangement joins TRBV20-1 to TRBJ2-3; 7 bases line up with TRBD2. CDR1 and CDR2 from the germline V gene are DFQATT and SNEGSKA (reference sequence). The V segment lost 6 bases and the J segment 0 bases; nucleotides outside the gene matches: 15. The CDR3 has 17 amino acids.

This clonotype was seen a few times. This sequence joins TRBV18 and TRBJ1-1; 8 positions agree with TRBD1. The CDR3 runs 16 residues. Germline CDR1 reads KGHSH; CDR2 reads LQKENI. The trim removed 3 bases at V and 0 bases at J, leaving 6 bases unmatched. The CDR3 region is CASSPATGVMNTEAFF. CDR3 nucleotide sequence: TGTGCCAGCTCACCCGCGACAGGGGTCATGAACACTGAAGCTTTCTTT.

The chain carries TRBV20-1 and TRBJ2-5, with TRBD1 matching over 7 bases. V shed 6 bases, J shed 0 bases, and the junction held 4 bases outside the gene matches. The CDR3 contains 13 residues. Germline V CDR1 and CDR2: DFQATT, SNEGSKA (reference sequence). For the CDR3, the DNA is TGCAGTGCGGTCAGGGGGTACCAAGAGACCCAGTACTTC. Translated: CSAVRGYQETQYF.

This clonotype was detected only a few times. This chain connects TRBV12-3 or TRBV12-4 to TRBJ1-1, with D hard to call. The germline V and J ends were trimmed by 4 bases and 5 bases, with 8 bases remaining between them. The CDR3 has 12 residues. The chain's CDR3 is CASSSPGTEAFF. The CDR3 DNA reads TGTGCCAGCAGTTCTCCCGGGACTGAAGCTTTCTTT.

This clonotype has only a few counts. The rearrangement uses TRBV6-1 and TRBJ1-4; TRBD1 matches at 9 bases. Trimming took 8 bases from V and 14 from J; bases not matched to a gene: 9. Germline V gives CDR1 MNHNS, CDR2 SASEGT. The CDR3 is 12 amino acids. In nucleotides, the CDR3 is TGTGCCAGCCGGACAGGGGTTAATCGTCTGTTTTTT. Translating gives CASRTGVNRLFF.

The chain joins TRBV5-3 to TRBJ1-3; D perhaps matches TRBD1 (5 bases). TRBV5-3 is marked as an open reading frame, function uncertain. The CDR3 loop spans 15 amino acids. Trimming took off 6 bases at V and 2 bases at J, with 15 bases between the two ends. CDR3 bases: TGTGCCAGAACCTCGCCACGAGGGGCTGGAAACACCATATATTTT. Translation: CARTSPRGAGNTIYF.

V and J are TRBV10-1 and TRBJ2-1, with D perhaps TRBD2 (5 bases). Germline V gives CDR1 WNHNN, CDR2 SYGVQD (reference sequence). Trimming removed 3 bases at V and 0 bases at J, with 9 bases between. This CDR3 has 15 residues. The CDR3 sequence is CASSESGSSYNEQFF. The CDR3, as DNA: TGCGCCAGCAGTGAATCTGGGAGCTCCTACAATGAGCAGTTCTTC.

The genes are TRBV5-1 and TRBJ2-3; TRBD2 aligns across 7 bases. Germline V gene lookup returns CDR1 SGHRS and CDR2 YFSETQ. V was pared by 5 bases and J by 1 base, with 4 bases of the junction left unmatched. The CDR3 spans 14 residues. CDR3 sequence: CASRRTSGTDTQYF. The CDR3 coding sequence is TGCGCCAGCAGACGCACTAGCGGCACAGATACGCAGTATTTT.

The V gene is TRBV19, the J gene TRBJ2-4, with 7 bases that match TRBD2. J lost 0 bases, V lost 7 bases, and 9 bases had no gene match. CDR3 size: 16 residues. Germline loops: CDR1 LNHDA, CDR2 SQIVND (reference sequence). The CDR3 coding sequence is TGTGCCAGTATGGGACTAAGAATGGAAGCCAAAAACATTCAGTACTTC. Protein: CASMGLRMEAKNIQYF.

The CDR3 loop reads CSAPAGFEAFF. The CDR3, as DNA: TGCAGTGCTCCGGCAGGCTTTGAAGCTTTCTTT. The chain has TRBV20-1 and TRBJ1-1; D is ambiguous. The ends were cut back, 5 bases at V and 7 bases at J, with 11 bases in the middle. The CDR3 loop spans 11 amino acids. Germline V gene sequence: CDR1 DFQATT, CDR2 SNEGSKA (reference sequence).

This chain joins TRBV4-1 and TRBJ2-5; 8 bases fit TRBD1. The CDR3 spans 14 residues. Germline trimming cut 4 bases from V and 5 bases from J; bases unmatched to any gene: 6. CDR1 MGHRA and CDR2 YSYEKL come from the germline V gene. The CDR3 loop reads CASSPPDRAETQYF. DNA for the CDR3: TGCGCCAGCAGCCCCCCGGACAGGGCCGAGACCCAGTACTTC.

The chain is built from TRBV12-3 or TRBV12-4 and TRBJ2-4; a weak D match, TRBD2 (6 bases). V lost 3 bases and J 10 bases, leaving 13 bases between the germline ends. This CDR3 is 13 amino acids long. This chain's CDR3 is CASSLEGIGIQYF. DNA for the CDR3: TGTGCCAGCAGTTTGGAGGGGATCGGGATTCAGTACTTC.

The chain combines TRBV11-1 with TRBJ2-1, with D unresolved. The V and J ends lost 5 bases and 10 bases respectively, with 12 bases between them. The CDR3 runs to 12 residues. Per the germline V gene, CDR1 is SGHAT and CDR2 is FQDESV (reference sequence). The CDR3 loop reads CASSQLGKEQFF. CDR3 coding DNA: TGTGCCAGCAGCCAACTGGGTAAAGAGCAGTTCTTC.